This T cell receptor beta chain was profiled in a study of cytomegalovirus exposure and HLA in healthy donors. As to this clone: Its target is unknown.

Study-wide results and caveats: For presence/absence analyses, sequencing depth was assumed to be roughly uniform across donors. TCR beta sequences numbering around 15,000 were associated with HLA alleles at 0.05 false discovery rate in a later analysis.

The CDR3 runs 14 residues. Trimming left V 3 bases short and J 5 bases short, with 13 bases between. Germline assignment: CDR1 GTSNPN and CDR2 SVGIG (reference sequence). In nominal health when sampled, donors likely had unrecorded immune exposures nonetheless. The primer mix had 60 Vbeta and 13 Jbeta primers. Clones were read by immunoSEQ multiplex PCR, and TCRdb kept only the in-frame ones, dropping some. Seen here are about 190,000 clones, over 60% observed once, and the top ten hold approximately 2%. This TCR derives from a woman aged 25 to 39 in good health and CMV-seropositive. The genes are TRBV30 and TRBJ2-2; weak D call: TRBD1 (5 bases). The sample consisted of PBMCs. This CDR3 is CAWSGIRVTGELFF. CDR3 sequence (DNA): TGTGCCTGGAGCGGAATCAGGGTAACCGGGGAGCTGTTTTTT.